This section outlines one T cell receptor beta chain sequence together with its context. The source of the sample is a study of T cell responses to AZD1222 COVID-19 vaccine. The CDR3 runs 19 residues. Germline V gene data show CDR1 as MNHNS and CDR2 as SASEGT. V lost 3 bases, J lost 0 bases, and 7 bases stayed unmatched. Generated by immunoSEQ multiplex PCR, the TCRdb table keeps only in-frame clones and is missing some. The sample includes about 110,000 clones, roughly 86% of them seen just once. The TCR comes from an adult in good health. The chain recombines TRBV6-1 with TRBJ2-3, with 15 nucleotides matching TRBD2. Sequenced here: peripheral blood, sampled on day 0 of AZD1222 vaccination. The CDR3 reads CASSEGLAGGRASTDTQYF. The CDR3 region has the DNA TGTGCCAGCAGTGAGGGACTAGCGGGGGGACGAGCTAGCACAGATACGCAGTATTTT.